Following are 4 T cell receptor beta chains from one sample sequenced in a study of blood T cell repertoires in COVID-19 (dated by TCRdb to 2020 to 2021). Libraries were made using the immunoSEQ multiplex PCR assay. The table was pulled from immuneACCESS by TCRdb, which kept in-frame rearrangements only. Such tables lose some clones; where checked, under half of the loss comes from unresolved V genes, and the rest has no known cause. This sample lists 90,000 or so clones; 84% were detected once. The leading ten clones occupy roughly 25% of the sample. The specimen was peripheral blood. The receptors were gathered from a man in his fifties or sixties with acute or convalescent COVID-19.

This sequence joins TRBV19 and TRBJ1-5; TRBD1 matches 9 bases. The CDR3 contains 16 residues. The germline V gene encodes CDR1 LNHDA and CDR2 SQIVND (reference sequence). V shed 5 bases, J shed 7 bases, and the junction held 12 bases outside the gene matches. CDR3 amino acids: CASSGSGTGTPQPQHF. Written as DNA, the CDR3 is TGTGCCAGTAGTGGGTCCGGGACAGGGACGCCCCAGCCCCAGCATTTT.

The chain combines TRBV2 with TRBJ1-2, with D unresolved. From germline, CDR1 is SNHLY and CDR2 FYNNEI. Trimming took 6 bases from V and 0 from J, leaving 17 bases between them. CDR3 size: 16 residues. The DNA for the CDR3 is TGTGCCAGCAGATCAACCGGGATCGCCACTAACTATGGCTACACCTTC. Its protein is CASRSTGIATNYGYTF.

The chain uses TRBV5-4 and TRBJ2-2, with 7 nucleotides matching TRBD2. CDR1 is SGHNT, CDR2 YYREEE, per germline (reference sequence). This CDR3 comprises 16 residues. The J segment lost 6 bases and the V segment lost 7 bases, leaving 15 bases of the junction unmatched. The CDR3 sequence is CASYAGGSLSSGELFF. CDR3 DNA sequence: TGTGCCAGCTACGCCGGGGGGAGCTTATCGTCCGGGGAGCTGTTTTTT.

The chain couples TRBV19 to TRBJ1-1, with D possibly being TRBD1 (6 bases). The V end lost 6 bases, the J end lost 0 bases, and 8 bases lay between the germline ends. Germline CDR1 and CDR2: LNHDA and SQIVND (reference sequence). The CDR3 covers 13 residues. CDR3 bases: TGTGCCAGTAGGGACAGCATGAACACTGAAGCTTTCTTT. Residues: CASRDSMNTEAFF.